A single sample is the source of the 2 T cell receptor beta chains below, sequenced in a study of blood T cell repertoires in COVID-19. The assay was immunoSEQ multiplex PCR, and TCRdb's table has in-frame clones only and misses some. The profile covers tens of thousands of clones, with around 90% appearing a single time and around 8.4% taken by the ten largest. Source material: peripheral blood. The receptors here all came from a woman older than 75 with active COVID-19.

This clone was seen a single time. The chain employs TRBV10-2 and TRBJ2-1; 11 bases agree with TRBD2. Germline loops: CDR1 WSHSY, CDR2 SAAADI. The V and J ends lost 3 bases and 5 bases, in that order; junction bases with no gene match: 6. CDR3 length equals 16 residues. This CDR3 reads CASSEIGLAGNNEQFF. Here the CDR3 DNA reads TGCGCCAGCAGTGAAATAGGACTAGCGGGTAACAATGAGCAGTTCTTC.

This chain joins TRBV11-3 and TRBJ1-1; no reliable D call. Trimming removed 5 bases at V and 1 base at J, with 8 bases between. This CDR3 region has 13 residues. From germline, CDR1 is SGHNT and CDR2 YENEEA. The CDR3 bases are TGTGCCAGCAGCCCGTCGGGGAACACTGAAGCTTTCTTT. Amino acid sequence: CASSPSGNTEAFF.